The clone carrying this T cell receptor beta chain has a handful of counts. Its matching antigen is unknown. The V gene end was trimmed by 6 bases and the J gene end by 8 bases; junction bases not matched to a gene: 10. From germline, CDR1 is LNHDA and CDR2 SQIVND (reference sequence). The CDR3 covers 15 residues. The data stem from a study of cytomegalovirus exposure and HLA in healthy donors. General study points: Reports described diagnosis of cytomegalovirus status by the classifier as highly specific and sensitive.

This PCR relied on a set of 60 Vbeta primers and 13 Jbeta primers. Profiling relied on immunoSEQ multiplex PCR, and the TCRdb table lists in-frame clones only, not all of them. The sample holds 100,000 to 150,000 clones, 75% to 90% seen once. The V and J genes are TRBV19 and TRBJ1-6; 7 positions agree with TRBD1. The receptor was derived from a man aged 25 to 40 in good health and CMV-seropositive. Specimen: PBMCs. CDR3 bases: TGTGCCAGTAGGATAAGCCGACAGGGTGATTCACCCCTCCACTTT. Its protein product is CASRISRQGDSPLHF. Looking up the rest from reference TRBV19 and TRBJ1-6 gives the full variable domain: DGGITQSPKYLFRKEGQNVTLSCEQNLNHDAMYWYRQDPGQGLRLIYYSQIVNDFQKGDIAEGYSVSREKKESFPLTVTSAQKNPTAFYLCASRISRQGDSPLHFGNGTRLTVT.